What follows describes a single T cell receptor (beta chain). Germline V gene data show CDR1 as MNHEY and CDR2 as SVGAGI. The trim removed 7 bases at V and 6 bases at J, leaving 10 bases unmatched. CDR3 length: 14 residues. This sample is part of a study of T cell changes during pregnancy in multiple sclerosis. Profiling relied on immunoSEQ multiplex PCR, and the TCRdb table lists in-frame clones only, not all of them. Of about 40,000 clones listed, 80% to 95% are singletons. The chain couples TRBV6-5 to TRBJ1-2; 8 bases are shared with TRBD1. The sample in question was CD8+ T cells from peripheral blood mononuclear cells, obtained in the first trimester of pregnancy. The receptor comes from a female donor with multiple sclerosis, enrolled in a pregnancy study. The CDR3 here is CASTGTGLLDGYTF. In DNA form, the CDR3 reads TGTGCCAGCACCGGGACAGGCCTCCTTGATGGCTACACCTTC.